Presented here are 27 T cell receptor beta chains from one specimen sequenced in a study of T cells in Graves' hyperthyroidism and ophthalmopathy. The CDR3 regions of TCR beta were amplified from RNA transcripts. A first-round RT-PCR of the TCR CDR3 used the HTBI primer set. TCRdb re-called the multiplex PCR reads through MiXCR, storing one row per CDR3 protein. The table shows approximately 870,000 distinct CDR3 sequences, with about two fifths occurring only once. The sequenced sample consisted of blood. These receptors were obtained from a man between 18 and 29 years old with Graves' hyperthyroidism.

This clonotype was seen more than once but under ten times. V is TRBV12-3 or TRBV12-4 and J is TRBJ2-7; 7 nucleotides agree with TRBD2. The CDR3 length is 13 residues. V lost 3 bases to trimming and J lost 5 bases; unmatched junction nucleotides: 4. The chain's CDR3 is CASSLGGTNEQYF. The CDR3 nucleotides are TGTGCCAGCAGTTTGGGAGGGACCAACGAGCAGTACTTC.

This clonotype was recorded once. This chain joins TRBV2 and TRBJ2-7; 8 nucleotides line up with TRBD2. CDR1 SNHLY and CDR2 FYNNEI come from the germline V gene. The CDR3 is made up of 13 amino acids. Trimming took 6 bases from V and 5 from J; bases not matched to a gene: 6. The CDR3 DNA is TGTGCCAGCAGAGCAGCGGGAGCCCACGAGCAGTACTTC. Translated: CASRAAGAHEQYF.

This clonotype occurred many times. The chain uses TRBV4-1 and TRBJ1-5, with D uncertain. CDR1 MGHRA and CDR2 YSYEKL come from the germline V gene. This CDR3 has 14 residues. With 0 bases removed from V and 2 bases from J, the gap between germline ends came to 5 bases. CDR3 bases: TGCGCCAGCAGCCAAGAGCAAGGCAATCAGCCCCAGCATTTT. Translated: CASSQEQGNQPQHF.

The chain recombines TRBV29-1 with TRBJ2-5; tentatively, D is TRBD1 or TRBD2 (5 bases each). This CDR3 region has 13 residues. Trimming left V 8 bases short and J 10 bases short, with 23 bases between. In germline, CDR1 is SQVTM, CDR2 ANQGSEA. The CDR3 here is CSLANGDVGDQYF. CDR3 in DNA: TGCAGCTTAGCGAATGGGGACGTCGGGGACCAGTACTTC.

This clonotype was observed a single time. The rearrangement links TRBV20-1 to TRBJ1-1, with 8 bases that match TRBD1. Per germline, CDR1 DFQATT and CDR2 SNEGSKA (reference sequence). The length of the CDR3 is 14 residues. The V segment lost 6 bases and the J segment 2 bases; nucleotides outside the gene matches: 8. The CDR3 sequence: CSAVDRAANTEAFF. DNA of the CDR3: TGCAGTGCGGTGGACAGGGCGGCAAACACTGAAGCTTTCTTT.

This clonotype was observed a handful of times. V gene TRBV20-1 combines with J gene TRBJ2-2; 8 nucleotides align to TRBD1. The CDR3 totals 13 residues. Germline V gene data show CDR1 as DFQATT and CDR2 as SNEGSKA (reference sequence). Losses at the gene ends were 3 bases for V and 4 bases for J; bases not matched to a gene: 1. CDR3 region: CSASRGLTGELFF. DNA of the CDR3: TGCAGTGCTAGCAGGGGGCTCACCGGGGAGCTGTTTTTT.

The chain uses TRBV6-1 and TRBJ1-6; D is possibly TRBD1 (6 bases). CDR1 is MNHNS and CDR2 is SASEGT in the germline V gene. V shed 2 bases and J shed 10 bases, with 12 bases lying between them. This CDR3 is 14 amino acids long. The CDR3 coding sequence is TGTGCCAGCAGTGAATTTACAGGGCAGTCACCCCTCCACTTT. Translated, it gives CASSEFTGQSPLHF.

This chain links TRBV20-1 with TRBJ2-5, with D perhaps matching TRBD2 (7 bases). CDR1 and CDR2 from the germline V gene are DFQATT and SNEGSKA (reference sequence). CDR3 length equals 16 residues. With 6 bases removed from V and 5 bases from J, the gap between germline ends came to 25 bases. Here the CDR3 DNA reads TGCAGTGCCGAGGGGGGGGGACTCCGAGTCAGCGAGACCCAGTACTTC. Translation: CSAEGGGLRVSETQYF.

In its sample, this clonotype was seen a few times. The rearrangement links TRBV2 to TRBJ1-5; D is unclear. The CDR3 consists of 16 residues. V was shortened by 6 bases and J by 8 bases, with 23 bases between the two germline ends. Per the germline V gene, CDR1 is SNHLY and CDR2 is FYNNEI. The DNA of the CDR3 is TGTGCCAGCAGCCAAGGGAAACGGCGACCGGAGGAGCCCCAGCATTTT. As protein: CASSQGKRRPEEPQHF.

This clonotype came up a few times. The chain is built from TRBV5-5 and TRBJ1-1, with TRBD1 identical over 9 bases. CDR1 is SGHKS, CDR2 YYEKEE, per germline (reference sequence). With V trimmed by 9 bases and J by 1 base, 4 bases remained unmatched. The CDR3 is made up of 13 amino acids. The CDR3 region is CAMGTGTNTEAFF. For the CDR3, the DNA is TGTGCCATGGGGACAGGGACGAACACTGAAGCTTTCTTT. The full variable domain, completed using reference TRBV5-5 and TRBJ1-1, is DAGVTQSPTHLIKTRGQQVTLRCSPISGHKSVSWYQQVLGQGPQFIFQYYEKEERGRGNFPDRFSARQFPNYSSELNVNALLLGDSALYLCAMGTGTNTEAFFGQGTRLTVV.

In its sample, this clonotype was seen many times. The chain recombines TRBV2 with TRBJ1-6; 7 bases align to TRBD1. This CDR3 is built from 15 residues. Germline lookup yields CDR1 SNHLY and CDR2 FYNNEI. J was trimmed by 9 bases and V by 7 bases; bases with no gene match: 12. CDR3 in DNA: TGTGCCAGCATTAAAGGAAGGGGGCAGGGTTCACCCCTCCACTTT. Its translation is CASIKGRGQGSPLHF. The variable domain in full, completed from reference TRBV2 and TRBJ1-6, reads EPEVTQTPSHQVTQMGQEVILRCVPISNHLYFYWYRQILGQKVEFLVSFYNNEISEKSEIFDDQFSVERPDGSNFTLKIRSTKLEDSAMYFCASIKGRGQGSPLHFGNGTRLTVT.

This clonotype appeared a few times. The chain links TRBV5-8 to TRBJ1-1; D remains ambiguous. The CDR3 is 14 amino acids. Trimming cost V 5 bases and J 1 base, with 12 bases left between them. CDR1 and CDR2 from the germline V gene are SGHTS and YDEGEE. CDR3 in amino acids: CASSLWRANTEAFF. The CDR3 DNA follows: TGTGCCAGCAGTTTGTGGAGGGCGAACACTGAAGCTTTCTTT.

This clonotype came up a few times. This chain uses TRBV7-8 with TRBJ2-5, with D perhaps matching TRBD2 (5 bases). There are 15 residues in the CDR3. V lost 5 bases and J lost 7, with 20 bases in between. In germline, CDR1 is SGHVS, CDR2 FQNEAQ. The CDR3 loop is CASSLLTTGIGTQYF. The DNA for the CDR3 is TGTGCCAGCAGCCTCCTGACGACCGGGATTGGGACCCAGTACTTC.

In its sample, this clonotype was seen many times. V and J are TRBV2 and TRBJ1-5; TRBD1 agrees at 7 bases. This CDR3 region has 13 residues. Germline assignment: CDR1 SNHLY and CDR2 FYNNEI. V lost 6 bases, J lost 7 bases, and 6 bases stayed unmatched. The CDR3 here is CASRLGQRQPQHF. The CDR3 nucleotides are TGTGCCAGCAGGTTGGGACAGCGACAGCCCCAGCATTTT.

In its sample, this clonotype was seen many times. CDR3 protein: CSVQGQNEKLFF. The CDR3 DNA is TGCAGCGTTCAGGGCCAAAATGAAAAACTGTTTTTT. The rearrangement links TRBV29-1 to TRBJ1-4; D is perhaps TRBD1 (5 bases). Trimming took 5 bases from V and 5 from J, leaving 9 bases between them. Germline V CDR1 and CDR2: SQVTM, ANQGSEA. This CDR3 comprises 12 residues.

At least ten counts were recorded for this clonotype. The chain combines TRBV10-3 with TRBJ2-7, with D possibly TRBD1 on 5 matching bases. The CDR3 runs to 12 residues. Germline V gene sequence: CDR1 ENHRY, CDR2 SYGVKD. The V end lost 2 bases, the J end lost 3 bases, and 5 bases lay between the germline ends. Here the CDR3 DNA reads TGTGCCATCAGTGAGGACAGCTACGAGCAGTACTTC. Its protein product is CAISEDSYEQYF.

The table lists this clonotype with many counts. The rearrangement uses TRBV19 and TRBJ1-1, with D perhaps TRBD1 (6 bases). Trimming removed 3 bases from V and 3 bases from J, with 11 bases in between. Germline-derived CDR1 and CDR2 are LNHDA and SQIVND (reference sequence). This CDR3 is built from 14 residues. This chain's CDR3 is CASSISAGDTEAFF. The DNA for the CDR3 is TGTGCCAGTAGTATTTCCGCAGGGGACACTGAAGCTTTCTTT.

J is TRBJ1-1 and V is TRBV29-1, with D possibly TRBD1 on 5 matching bases. The ends were cut back, 1 base at V and 5 bases at J, with 8 bases in the middle. The CDR3 length is 12 residues. The germline gives CDR1 SQVTM, CDR2 ANQGSEA. CDR3 in amino acids: CSVEGGATEAFF. In DNA, the CDR3 is TGCAGCGTTGAAGGAGGGGCAACTGAAGCTTTCTTT.

The chain has TRBV25-1 and TRBJ1-6, with TRBD1 as a possible D gene (6 bases). V was cut by 4 bases and J by 5 bases, with 12 bases left in between. Germline assignment: CDR1 MGHDK and CDR2 SYGVNS. The CDR3 totals 15 residues. For the CDR3, the DNA is TGTGCCAGCAGTGCTCACAGGGTGGATAATTCACCCCTCCACTTT. Its translation: CASSAHRVDNSPLHF.

This clonotype showed up just a few times. The chain has TRBV5-1 and TRBJ2-7; TRBD1 or TRBD2 may be the D gene (5 bases each). The CDR3 sequence is 15 residues long. Trimming removed 4 bases at V and 3 bases at J, with 17 bases between. Germline CDR1 reads SGHRS; CDR2 reads YFSETQ. In DNA, the CDR3 is TGCGCCAGCAGCCCACACCGGGACGGACACTACGAGCAGTACTTC. Its translation: CASSPHRDGHYEQYF.

The chain joins TRBV25-1 to TRBJ1-6, with 9 positions matching TRBD1. CDR1 MGHDK and CDR2 SYGVNS come from the germline V gene. This CDR3 spans 14 amino acids. V lost 9 bases, J lost 8 bases, and 8 bases stayed unmatched. The CDR3 loop is CASARTGADSPLHF. The CDR3 coding sequence is TGTGCCAGTGCTCGGACAGGGGCGGATTCACCCCTCCACTTT.

This chain joins TRBV29-1 and TRBJ1-1; no reliable D call. Trimming left V 4 bases short and J 6 bases short, with 9 bases between. CDR1 is SQVTM and CDR2 is ANQGSEA in the germline V gene. This CDR3 has 11 amino acids. CDR3 coding DNA: TGCAGCGTTGGGGGAGTCGCTGAAGCTTTCTTT. This codes for CSVGGVAEAFF.

This clonotype was recorded at least ten times. The J gene is TRBJ1-3, the V gene TRBV7-2, with D uncertain. Between the trimmed V and J ends, which lost 6 bases and 0 bases, there was a span of 12 bases. The CDR3 contains 15 residues. CDR1 and CDR2 from the germline V gene are SGHTA and FQGNSA. The CDR3 nucleotides read TGTGCCAGCAGGACTCAAGCGGGCTCTGGAAACACCATATATTTT. Translated: CASRTQAGSGNTIYF.

In its sample, this clonotype was seen many times. The chain combines TRBV10-2 with TRBJ2-5; D might be TRBD1 (5 bases). Trimming cost V 7 bases and J 2 bases, with 8 bases left between them. From germline, CDR1 is WSHSY and CDR2 SAAADI. The CDR3 runs 12 residues. Here the CDR3 reads CASKTEQETQYF. Written as DNA, the CDR3 is TGCGCCAGCAAGACAGAGCAAGAGACCCAGTACTTC.

This clonotype was seen only a few times. The genes are TRBV2 and TRBJ2-2, with 13 bases matching TRBD2. Trimming cost V 10 bases and J 4 bases; bases outside gene matches: 9. Germline CDR1 SNHLY, CDR2 FYNNEI. The CDR3 is 16 residues long. The CDR3 sequence is CATLLAGGPFTGELFF. The CDR3 region has the DNA TGTGCCACCCTACTAGCGGGGGGGCCCTTCACCGGGGAGCTGTTTTTT.

This clonotype showed up many times. The genes are TRBV10-2 and TRBJ1-5; D gene unclear. Trimming pared 0 bases from V and 0 bases from J, leaving 3 bases between. Germline CDR1 is WSHSY and CDR2 is SAAADI. The CDR3 has 14 amino acids. The CDR3, as DNA: TGCGCCAGCAGTGAGTCAGGTAGCAATCAGCCCCAGCATTTT. Translating gives CASSESGSNQPQHF.

V gene TRBV4-2 combines with J gene TRBJ2-7; D gene uncertain. This CDR3 is 15 amino acids long. Trimming pared 3 bases from V and 0 bases from J, leaving 12 bases between. Germline CDR1 is LGHNA and CDR2 is YNFKEQ. The CDR3 DNA sequence: TGTGCCAGCAGCCAGATAGAAAAAAGCTCCTACGAGCAGTACTTC. It translates to CASSQIEKSSYEQYF.